Sequencing of this T cell receptor beta chain was carried out in a study of tumor-infiltrating lymphocytes in primary liver carcinoma. Starting from 450 to 500 ng of total RNA, TCR beta cDNA was produced with a primer in the constant region. Three nested multiplex PCR rounds, a slightly modified ARM-PCR method, built the TCR beta libraries. PCR rounds one and two used TRBV1-TRBV30 forward primers with a C-beta reverse primer for about 11 cycles each. TCRdb processed the multiplex PCR reads anew with MiXCR; each CDR3 protein has one entry. The sample carries 190,000 or so distinct CDR3 sequences, 65% recorded once. As for this clonotype: This sequence may be a read error, since a much larger clone differs from it by one base.

Trimming stripped 3 bases from V and 7 bases from J, with 22 bases between. The CDR3 consists of 17 residues. Germline DNA was also extracted, with blood RNA taken from unsorted whole blood. The sample taken for sequencing was peripheral blood. The sequence derives from a woman aged 55-69 years with primary liver carcinoma and hepatitis B virus infection. The chain recombines TRBV12-3 or TRBV12-4 with TRBJ2-1; tentatively, D is TRBD1 or TRBD2 (5 bases each). The DNA of the CDR3 is TGTGCCAGCAGTTTTCGCAGGGAGATAGCATTGGGGAATGAGCAGTTCTTC. Protein sequence: CASSFRREIALGNEQFF.